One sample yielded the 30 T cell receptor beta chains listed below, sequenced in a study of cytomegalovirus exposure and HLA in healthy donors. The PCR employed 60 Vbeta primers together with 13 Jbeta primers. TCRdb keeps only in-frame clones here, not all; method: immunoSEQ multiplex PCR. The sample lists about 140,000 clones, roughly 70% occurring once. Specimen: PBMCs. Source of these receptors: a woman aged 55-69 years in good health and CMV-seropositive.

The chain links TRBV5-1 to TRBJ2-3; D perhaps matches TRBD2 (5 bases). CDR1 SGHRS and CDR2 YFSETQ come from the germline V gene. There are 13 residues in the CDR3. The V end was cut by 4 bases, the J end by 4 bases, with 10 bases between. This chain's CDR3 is CASSPRVADTQYF. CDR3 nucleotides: TGCGCCAGCAGCCCGCGGGTGGCAGATACGCAGTATTTT.

Written as DNA, the CDR3 is TGTGCCAGCAGCTTGACCAGGGAAGGCGAAGCTTTCTTT. It yields the protein CASSLTREGEAFF. V is TRBV5-6 and J is TRBJ1-1; possible D gene TRBD1, 5 bases. V was cut by 1 base and J by 8 bases, with 12 bases left in between. Germline V lookup: CDR1 SGHDT, CDR2 YYEEEE. This CDR3 has 13 residues.

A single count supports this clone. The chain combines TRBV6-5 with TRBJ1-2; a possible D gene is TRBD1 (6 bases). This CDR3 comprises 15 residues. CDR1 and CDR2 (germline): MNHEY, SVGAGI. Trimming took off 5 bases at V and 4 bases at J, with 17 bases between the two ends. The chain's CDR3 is CASSLRGTGGYGYTF. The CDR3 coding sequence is TGTGCCAGCAGTCTCAGGGGAACGGGAGGCTATGGCTACACCTTC.

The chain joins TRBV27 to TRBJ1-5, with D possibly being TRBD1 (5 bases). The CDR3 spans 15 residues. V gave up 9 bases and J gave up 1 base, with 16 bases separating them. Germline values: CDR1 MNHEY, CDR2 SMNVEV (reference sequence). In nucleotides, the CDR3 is TGTGCCAGGGACGACCAGGGAAGGAGCAATCAGCCCCAGCATTTT. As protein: CARDDQGRSNQPQHF.

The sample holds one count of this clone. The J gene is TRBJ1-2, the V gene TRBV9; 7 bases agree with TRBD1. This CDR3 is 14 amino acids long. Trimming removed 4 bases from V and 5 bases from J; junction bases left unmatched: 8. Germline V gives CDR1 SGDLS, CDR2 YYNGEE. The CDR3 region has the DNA TGTGCCAGCAGCCCGGTCGGGACAGTTTATGGCTACACCTTC. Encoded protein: CASSPVGTVYGYTF.

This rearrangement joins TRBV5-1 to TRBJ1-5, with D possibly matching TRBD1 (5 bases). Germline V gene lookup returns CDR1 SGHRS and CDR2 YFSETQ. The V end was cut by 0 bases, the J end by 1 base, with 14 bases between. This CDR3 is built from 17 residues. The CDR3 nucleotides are TGCGCCAGCAGCTTGGGACCAACAGGTTTAAGCAATCAGCCCCAGCATTTT. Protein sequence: CASSLGPTGLSNQPQHF.

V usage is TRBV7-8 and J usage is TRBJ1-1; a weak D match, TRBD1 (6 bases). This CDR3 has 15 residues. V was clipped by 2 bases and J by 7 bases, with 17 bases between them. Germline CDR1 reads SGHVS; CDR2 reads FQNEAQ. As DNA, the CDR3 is TGTGCCAGCAGCTTACTGGGGGGGGCAGGCGGTGAAGCTTTCTTT. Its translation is CASSLLGGAGGEAFF. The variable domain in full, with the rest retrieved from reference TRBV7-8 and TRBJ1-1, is GAGVSQSPRYKVAKRGQDVALRCDPISGHVSLFWYQQALGQGPEFLTYFQNEAQLDKSGLPSDRFFAERPEGSVSTLKIQRTQQEDSAVYLCASSLLGGAGGEAFFGQGTRLTVV.

The CDR3 coding sequence is TGTGCCAGCAACAAAAATCGGGCGGGCGCAGACGGTGGCTACACCTTC. Residues: CASNKNRAGADGGYTF. The chain has TRBV5-8 and TRBJ1-2, with D hard to call. The ends were cut back, 6 bases at V and 7 bases at J, with 25 bases in the middle. This CDR3 is 16 amino acids long. Germline values: CDR1 SGHTS, CDR2 YDEGEE.

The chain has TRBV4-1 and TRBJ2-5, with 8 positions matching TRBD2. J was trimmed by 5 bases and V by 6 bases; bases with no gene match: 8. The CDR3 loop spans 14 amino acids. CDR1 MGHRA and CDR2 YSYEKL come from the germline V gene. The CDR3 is CASSLLAGGETQYF. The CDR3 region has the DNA TGCGCCAGCAGTTTGCTAGCGGGCGGGGAGACCCAGTACTTC.

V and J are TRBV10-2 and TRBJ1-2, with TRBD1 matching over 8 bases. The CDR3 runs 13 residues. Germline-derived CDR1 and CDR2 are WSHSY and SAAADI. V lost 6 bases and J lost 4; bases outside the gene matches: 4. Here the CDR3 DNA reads TGCGCCAGCAGCCCAGACAGGGGCTATGGCTACACCTTC. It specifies CASSPDRGYGYTF.

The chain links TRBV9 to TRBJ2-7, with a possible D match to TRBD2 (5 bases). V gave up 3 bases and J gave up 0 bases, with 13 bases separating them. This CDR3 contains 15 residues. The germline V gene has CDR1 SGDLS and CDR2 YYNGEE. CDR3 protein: CASSEAPGSSYEQYF. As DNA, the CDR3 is TGTGCCAGCAGCGAGGCCCCGGGAAGCTCCTACGAGCAGTACTTC.

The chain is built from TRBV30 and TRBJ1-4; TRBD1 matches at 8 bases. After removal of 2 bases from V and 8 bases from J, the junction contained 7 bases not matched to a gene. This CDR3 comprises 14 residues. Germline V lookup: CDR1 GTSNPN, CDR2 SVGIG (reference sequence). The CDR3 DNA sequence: TGTGCCTGGAGTAGACAGGGGTTAAGGGAAAAACTGTTTTTT. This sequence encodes CAWSRQGLREKLFF. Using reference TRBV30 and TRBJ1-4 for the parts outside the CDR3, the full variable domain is SQTIHQWPATLVQPVGSPLSLECTVEGTSNPNLYWYRQAAGRGLQLLFYSVGIGQISSEVPQNLSASRPQDRQFILSSKKLLLSDSGFYLCAWSRQGLREKLFFGSGTQLSVL.

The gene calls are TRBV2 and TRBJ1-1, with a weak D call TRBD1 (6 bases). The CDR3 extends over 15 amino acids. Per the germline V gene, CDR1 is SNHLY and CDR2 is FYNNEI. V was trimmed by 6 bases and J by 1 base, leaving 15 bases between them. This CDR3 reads CASSLTDRENTEAFF. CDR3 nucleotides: TGTGCCAGCAGCCTCACGGACAGAGAGAACACTGAAGCTTTCTTT.

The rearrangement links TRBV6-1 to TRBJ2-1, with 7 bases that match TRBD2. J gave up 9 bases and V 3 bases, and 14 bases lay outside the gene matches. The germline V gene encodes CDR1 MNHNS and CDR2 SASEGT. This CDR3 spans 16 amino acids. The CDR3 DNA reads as TGTGCCAGCAGTGATAAGGGCGGGAGTCGCCCACGTGAGCAGTTCTTC. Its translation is CASSDKGGSRPREQFF.

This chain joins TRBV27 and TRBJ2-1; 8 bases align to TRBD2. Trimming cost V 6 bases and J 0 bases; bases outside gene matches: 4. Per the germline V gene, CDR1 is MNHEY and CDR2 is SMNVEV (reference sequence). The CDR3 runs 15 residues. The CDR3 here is CASRLSGSSYNEQFF. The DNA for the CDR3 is TGTGCCAGCAGATTAAGCGGGAGCTCCTACAATGAGCAGTTCTTC.

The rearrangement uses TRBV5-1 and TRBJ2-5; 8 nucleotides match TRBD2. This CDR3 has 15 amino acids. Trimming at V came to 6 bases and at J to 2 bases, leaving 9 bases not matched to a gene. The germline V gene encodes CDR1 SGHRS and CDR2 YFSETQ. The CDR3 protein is CASNLGSGTQETQYF. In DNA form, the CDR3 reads TGCGCCAGCAACCTTGGTAGCGGGACTCAAGAGACCCAGTACTTC.

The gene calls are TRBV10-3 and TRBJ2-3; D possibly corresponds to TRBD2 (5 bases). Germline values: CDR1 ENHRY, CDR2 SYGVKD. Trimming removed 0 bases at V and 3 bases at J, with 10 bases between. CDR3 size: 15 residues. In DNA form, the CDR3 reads TGTGCCATCAGTGAGTCATGGGGAGTGACAGATACGCAGTATTTT. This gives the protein CAISESWGVTDTQYF.

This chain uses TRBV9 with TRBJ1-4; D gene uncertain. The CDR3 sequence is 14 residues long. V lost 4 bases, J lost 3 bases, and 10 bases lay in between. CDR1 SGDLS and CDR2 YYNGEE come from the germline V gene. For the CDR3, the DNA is TGTGCCAGCAGCCTAAATTGGTCTAATGAAAAACTGTTTTTT. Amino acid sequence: CASSLNWSNEKLFF.

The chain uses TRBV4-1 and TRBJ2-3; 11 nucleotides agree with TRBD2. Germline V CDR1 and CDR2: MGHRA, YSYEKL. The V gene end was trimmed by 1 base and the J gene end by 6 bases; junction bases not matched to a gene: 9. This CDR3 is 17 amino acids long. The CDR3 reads CASSQVLAGVGRDTQYF. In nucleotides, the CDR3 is TGCGCCAGCAGCCAAGTACTAGCGGGAGTGGGGCGGGATACGCAGTATTTT.

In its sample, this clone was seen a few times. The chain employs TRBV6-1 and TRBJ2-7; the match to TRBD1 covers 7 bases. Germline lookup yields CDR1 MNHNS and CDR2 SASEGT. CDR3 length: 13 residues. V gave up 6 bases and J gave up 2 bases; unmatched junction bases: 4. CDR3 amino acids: CASRGTATYEQYF. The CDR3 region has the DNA TGTGCCAGCAGGGGGACAGCGACCTACGAGCAGTACTTC.

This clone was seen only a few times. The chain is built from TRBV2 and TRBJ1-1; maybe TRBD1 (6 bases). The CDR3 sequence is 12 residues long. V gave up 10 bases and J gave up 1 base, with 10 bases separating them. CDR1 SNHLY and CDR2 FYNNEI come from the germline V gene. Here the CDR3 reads CATHRENTEAFF. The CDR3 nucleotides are TGTGCCACACACAGGGAGAACACTGAAGCTTTCTTT.

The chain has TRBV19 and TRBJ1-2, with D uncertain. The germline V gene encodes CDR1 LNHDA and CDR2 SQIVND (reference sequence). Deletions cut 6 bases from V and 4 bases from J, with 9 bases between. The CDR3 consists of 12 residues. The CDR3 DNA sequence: TGTGCCAGTAGACGGGGTGGCTATGGCTACACCTTC. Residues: CASRRGGYGYTF.

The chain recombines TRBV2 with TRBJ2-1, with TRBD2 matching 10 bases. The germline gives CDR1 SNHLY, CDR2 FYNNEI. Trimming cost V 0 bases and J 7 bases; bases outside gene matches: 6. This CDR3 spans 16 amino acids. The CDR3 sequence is CASSEAGLAGVNEQFF. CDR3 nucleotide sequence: TGTGCCAGCAGTGAAGCCGGGCTAGCGGGAGTGAATGAGCAGTTCTTC. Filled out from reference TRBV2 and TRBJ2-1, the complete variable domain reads EPEVTQTPSHQVTQMGQEVILRCVPISNHLYFYWYRQILGQKVEFLVSFYNNEISEKSEIFDDQFSVERPDGSNFTLKIRSTKLEDSAMYFCASSEAGLAGVNEQFFGPGTRLTVL.

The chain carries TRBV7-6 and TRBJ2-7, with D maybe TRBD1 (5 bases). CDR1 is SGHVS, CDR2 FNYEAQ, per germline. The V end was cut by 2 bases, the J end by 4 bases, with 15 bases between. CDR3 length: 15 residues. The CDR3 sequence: CASSLCWGENYEQYF. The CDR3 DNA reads TGTGCCAGCAGCTTATGTTGGGGCGAGAATTACGAGCAGTACTTC.

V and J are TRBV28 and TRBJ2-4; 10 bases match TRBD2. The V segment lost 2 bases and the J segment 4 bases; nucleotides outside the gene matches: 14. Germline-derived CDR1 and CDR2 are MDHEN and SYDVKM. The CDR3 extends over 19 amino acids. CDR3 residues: CASSLDLAGGPGVKNIQYF. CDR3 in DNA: TGTGCCAGCAGTTTAGACTTAGCGGGAGGCCCCGGAGTAAAAAACATTCAGTACTTC.

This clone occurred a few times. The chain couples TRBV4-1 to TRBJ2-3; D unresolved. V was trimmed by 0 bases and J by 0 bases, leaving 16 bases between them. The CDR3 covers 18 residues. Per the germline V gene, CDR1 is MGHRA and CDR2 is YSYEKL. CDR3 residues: CASSQDPVSRASTDTQYF. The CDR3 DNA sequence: TGCGCCAGCAGCCAAGATCCGGTCTCCCGTGCTAGCACAGATACGCAGTATTTT.

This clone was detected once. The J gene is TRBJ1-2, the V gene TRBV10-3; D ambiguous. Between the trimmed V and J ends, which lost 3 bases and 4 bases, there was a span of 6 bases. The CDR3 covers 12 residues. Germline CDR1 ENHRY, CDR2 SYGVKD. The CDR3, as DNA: TGTGCCATCAGTGATAACAGCTATGGCTACACCTTC. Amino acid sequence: CAISDNSYGYTF.

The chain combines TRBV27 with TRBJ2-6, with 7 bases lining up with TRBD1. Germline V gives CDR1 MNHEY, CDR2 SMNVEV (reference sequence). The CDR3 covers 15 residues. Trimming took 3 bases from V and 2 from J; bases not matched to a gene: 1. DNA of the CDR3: TGTGCCAGCAGTTTCGGACAGGCTGGGGCCAACGTCCTGACTTTC. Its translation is CASSFGQAGANVLTF.

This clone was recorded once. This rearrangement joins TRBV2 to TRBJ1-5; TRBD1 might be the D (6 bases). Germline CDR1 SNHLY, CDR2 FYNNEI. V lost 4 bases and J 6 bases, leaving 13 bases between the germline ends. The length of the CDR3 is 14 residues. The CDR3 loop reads CASSVGRGSQPQHF. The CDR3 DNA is TGTGCCAGCAGTGTGGGCAGGGGTAGTCAGCCCCAGCATTTT.

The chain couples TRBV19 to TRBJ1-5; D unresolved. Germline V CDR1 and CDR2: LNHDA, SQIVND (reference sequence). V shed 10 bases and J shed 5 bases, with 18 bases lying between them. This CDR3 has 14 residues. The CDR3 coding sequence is TGTGCCACCCTCGGGGAACCGGGAGATCAGCCCCAGCATTTT. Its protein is CATLGEPGDQPQHF.